Each of the 19 T cell receptor beta chains below was sequenced from the same sample in a study of beta chain features in type 1 diabetes. TCRB transcripts that were expressed got sequenced, as all of the isolated RNA had been reverse transcribed. Sequencing was performed with immunoSEQ multiplex PCR; in TCRdb, only in-frame clones are kept and a portion is missing. The repertoire holds about 350,000 clones, with about 20% as singletons. Sequenced material: naive CD4+ T cells from blood. These receptors were taken from a woman aged 18-29 years in good health.

Only a few counts were recorded for this clone. The chain links TRBV5-1 to TRBJ2-7; 7 bases are shared with TRBD2. Losses at the gene ends were 7 bases for V and 0 bases for J; bases not matched to a gene: 7. The CDR3 sequence is 14 residues long. The germline gives CDR1 SGHRS, CDR2 YFSETQ. The CDR3 spells CASGPGLSSYEQYF. The CDR3, as DNA: TGCGCCAGCGGTCCGGGACTATCCTCCTACGAGCAGTACTTC.

This clone has a handful of counts. V usage is TRBV6-6 and J usage is TRBJ1-6; D not certain. Germline V gene sequence: CDR1 MNHNY, CDR2 SVGAGI (reference sequence). The ends were cut back, 7 bases at V and 10 bases at J, with 11 bases in the middle. The CDR3 length is 12 residues. The CDR3: CASNTGFSPLHF. CDR3 DNA: TGTGCCAGCAATACGGGTTTCTCACCCCTCCACTTT.

The J gene is TRBJ1-1, the V gene TRBV2; tentatively, D is TRBD1 (5 bases). Germline V lookup: CDR1 SNHLY, CDR2 FYNNEI. Trimming removed 11 bases from V and 4 bases from J, with 17 bases in between. There are 13 residues in the CDR3. The CDR3 nucleotides are TGTGCCGGAGGTGTACCCGGGGGCACTGAAGCTTTCTTT. This encodes CAGGVPGGTEAFF.

With respect to this clone: In the same sample, other DNA sequences code for this CDR3. The V and J genes are TRBV5-4 and TRBJ2-1, with D uncertain. CDR3 size: 12 residues. V was pared by 0 bases and J by 7 bases, with 5 bases between. The V gene's germline CDR1 is SGHNT and CDR2 YYREEE (reference sequence). CDR3 nucleotides: TGTGCCAGCAGCTTGGTTAGAAATGAGCAGTTCTTC. Protein: CASSLVRNEQFF.

In its sample, this clone was seen a few times. The genes are TRBV9 and TRBJ1-1; 9 bases map to TRBD1. Trimming removed 3 bases from V and 4 bases from J; junction bases left unmatched: 13. The CDR3 has 17 residues. Germline CDR1 reads SGDLS; CDR2 reads YYNGEE. The CDR3 DNA follows: TGTGCCAGCAGCGCCTATATTGGGGGACAGGGCGCCACTGAAGCTTTCTTT. Its protein product is CASSAYIGGQGATEAFF. The full variable domain, in which reference TRBV9 and TRBJ1-1 provide the parts outside the CDR3, is DSGVTQTPKHLITATGQRVTLRCSPRSGDLSVYWYQQSLDQGLQFLIQYYNGEERAKGNILERFSAQQFPDLHSELNLSSLELGDSALYFCASSAYIGGQGATEAFFGQGTRLTVV.

The table lists this clone with a few counts. The chain links TRBV10-3 to TRBJ2-1, with TRBD1 matching 7 bases. Trimming at V came to 7 bases and at J to 6 bases, leaving 12 bases not matched to a gene. Germline lookup yields CDR1 ENHRY and CDR2 SYGVKD. The CDR3 contains 15 residues. CDR3 in DNA: TGTGCCATCACCGACAGGGTAAGCGGCCTCAATGAGCAGTTCTTC. Translating gives CAITDRVSGLNEQFF.

The rearrangement uses TRBV7-6 and TRBJ2-1; 11 nucleotides align to TRBD2. The CDR3 sequence is 15 residues long. V was pared by 5 bases and J by 7 bases, with 7 bases of the junction left unmatched. CDR1 and CDR2 (germline): SGHVS, FNYEAQ. CDR3 sequence: CASSPSSGRPNEQFF. CDR3 coding DNA: TGTGCCAGCAGCCCCTCTAGCGGGAGGCCGAATGAGCAGTTCTTC.

This clone occurred a few times. The gene calls are TRBV19 and TRBJ2-1; 9 bases are shared with TRBD1. The V gene's germline CDR1 is LNHDA and CDR2 SQIVND (reference sequence). The CDR3 loop spans 13 amino acids. Trimming at V came to 9 bases and at J to 9 bases, leaving 9 bases not matched to a gene. CDR3 sequence reads: CASGQGSSAEQFF. CDR3 in DNA: TGTGCCAGCGGACAGGGGTCGTCCGCTGAGCAGTTCTTC.

The gene calls are TRBV19 and TRBJ2-4; tentatively, D is TRBD1 (6 bases). V was pared by 5 bases and J by 3 bases, with 23 bases between. Germline CDR1 and CDR2: LNHDA and SQIVND (reference sequence). The CDR3 extends over 18 amino acids. The CDR3 sequence is CASSYGRTSGADKNIQYF. CDR3 nucleotides: TGTGCCAGTAGTTATGGGCGTACTTCAGGGGCCGACAAAAACATTCAGTACTTC.

The chain joins TRBV19 to TRBJ2-7; 10 nucleotides agree with TRBD1. This CDR3 spans 15 amino acids. Germline V gene lookup returns CDR1 LNHDA and CDR2 SQIVND (reference sequence). Trimming cost V 4 bases and J 2 bases; bases outside gene matches: 5. The CDR3 DNA sequence: TGTGCCAGTAGTAGAGACAGGGGGCCCACCTACGAGCAGTACTTC. Amino acid sequence: CASSRDRGPTYEQYF.

This rearrangement joins TRBV20-1 to TRBJ1-1; D is possibly TRBD1 (6 bases). The CDR3 runs 11 residues. Germline lookup yields CDR1 DFQATT and CDR2 SNEGSKA (reference sequence). V gave up 6 bases and J gave up 12 bases, with 17 bases separating them. Written as DNA, the CDR3 is TGCAGTGCCAGGGCAGGGGCGCAAACTTTCTTT. This sequence encodes CSARAGAQTFF.

The chain combines TRBV30 with TRBJ2-7, with unresolved D. CDR3 size: 13 residues. The germline gives CDR1 GTSNPN, CDR2 SVGIG (reference sequence). Deletions cut 4 bases from V and 3 bases from J, with 13 bases between. The CDR3 nucleotides are TGTGCCTGGATCCCCAGCGAAAACTACGAGCAGTACTTC. Its translation: CAWIPSENYEQYF.

This clone was counted between two and nine times. The rearrangement links TRBV30 to TRBJ1-6, with D perhaps matching TRBD1 (5 bases). V was shortened by 5 bases and J by 7 bases, with 15 bases between the two germline ends. CDR1 is GTSNPN and CDR2 is SVGIG in the germline V gene (reference sequence). The CDR3 extends over 14 amino acids. The CDR3: CAWGPRTRNSPLHF. The CDR3 bases are TGTGCCTGGGGCCCCCGGACAAGAAATTCACCCCTCCACTTT. The full variable domain, completed using reference TRBV30 and TRBJ1-6, is SQTIHQWPATLVQPVGSPLSLECTVEGTSNPNLYWYRQAAGRGLQLLFYSVGIGQISSEVPQNLSASRPQDRQFILSSKKLLLSDSGFYLCAWGPRTRNSPLHFGNGTRLTVT.

V gene TRBV5-4 combines with J gene TRBJ1-1; 7 nucleotides line up with TRBD1. The CDR3 is made up of 13 amino acids. Germline CDR1 and CDR2: SGHNT and YYREEE (reference sequence). V gave up 3 bases and J gave up 4 bases; unmatched junction bases: 3. CDR3: CASSWQGGTEAFF. The DNA of the CDR3 is TGTGCCAGCAGCTGGCAGGGGGGCACTGAAGCTTTCTTT.

This clone was detected only a few times. The genes are TRBV4-2 and TRBJ1-5; a weak D match, TRBD1 (6 bases). This CDR3 comprises 16 residues. The germline CDR1 and CDR2 sequences are LGHNA and YNFKEQ. V lost 1 base to trimming and J lost 4 bases, with 14 bases between them. The CDR3 sequence: CASSQAGQGGNQPQHF. In DNA, the CDR3 is TGTGCCAGCAGCCAAGCGGGGCAAGGGGGAAATCAGCCCCAGCATTTT.

Comment on this clone: The same CDR3 arises from other DNA sequences in this sample as well. This sequence joins TRBV9 and TRBJ2-5, with TRBD2 matching over 9 bases. Losses at the gene ends were 0 bases for V and 5 bases for J; bases not matched to a gene: 5. The CDR3 is 15 amino acids. Per the germline V gene, CDR1 is SGDLS and CDR2 is YYNGEE. The DNA for the CDR3 is TGTGCCAGCAGCGTAGGTAGCGGGGGAGGGGAGACCCAGTACTTC. Translating gives CASSVGSGGGETQYF.

Only a few counts were recorded for this clone. The chain couples TRBV5-4 to TRBJ2-1; TRBD1 is a possible D gene (5 bases). Trimming removed 4 bases from V and 5 bases from J, with 10 bases in between. Germline-derived CDR1 and CDR2 are SGHNT and YYREEE (reference sequence). The CDR3 covers 13 residues. CDR3 sequence reads: CASSEDTHNEQFF. Here the CDR3 DNA reads TGTGCCAGCAGCGAGGACACGCACAATGAGCAGTTCTTC. Drawing the rest from reference TRBV5-4 and TRBJ2-1, the complete variable domain is ETGVTQSPTHLIKTRGQQVTLRCSSQSGHNTVSWYQQALGQGPQFIFQYYREEENGRGNFPPRFSGLQFPNYSSELNVNALELDDSALYLCASSEDTHNEQFFGPGTRLTVL.

In its sample, this clone was seen a few times. The chain uses TRBV7-2 and TRBJ2-3; the D gene is possibly TRBD2 (5 bases). V was clipped by 5 bases and J by 6 bases, with 9 bases between them. Germline-derived CDR1 and CDR2 are SGHTA and FQGNSA. The CDR3 is 12 residues long. CDR3 protein: CASSPPSDTQYF. CDR3 nucleotide sequence: TGTGCCAGCAGCCCTCCTAGCGATACGCAGTATTTT.

The V call is TRBV27, the J call TRBJ1-6; perhaps TRBD1 as D (6 bases). With 6 bases removed from V and 0 bases from J, the gap between germline ends came to 12 bases. Germline-derived CDR1 and CDR2 are MNHEY and SMNVEV (reference sequence). This CDR3 is 16 amino acids long. CDR3 in amino acids: CASSSTGSSYNSPLHF. The CDR3 coding sequence is TGTGCCAGCAGCTCTACAGGGAGCTCCTATAATTCACCCCTCCACTTT.